This T cell receptor (beta chain) was recorded in a study of shared clonotypes between healthy human individuals. Across the whole study: Two women and a few men aged 18 to 49 served as donors.

At the deep level, the assay was run. Researchers divided each subset's genomic DNA evenly across several immunoSEQ plates. Measured with immunoSEQ multiplex PCR; TCRdb has only the in-frame clones, and not every one. The data show about 2 million clones, approximately 94% seen once. Naive CD8 cells lacked CD45RO and underwent positive selection for CCR7, leaving out terminally differentiated effector memory CD45RA+ cells. Overall study findings and caveats: With several donors compared, approximately 5.5% of naive CD4 clonotypes were shared.

This clone was observed a few times. The antigen is not known. The origin of this receptor is a man aged 18 to 30 in good health. The sequenced sample was naive CD8+ T cells sorted from blood.

In DNA form, the CDR3 reads TGTGCCAGCACCGGACCCTCTAGCAATCAGCCCCAGCATTTT. This translates into CASTGPSSNQPQHF. The rearrangement uses TRBV28 and TRBJ1-5; D is uncertain. Trimming left V 7 bases short and J 0 bases short, with 10 bases between. This CDR3 comprises 14 residues. The germline gives CDR1 MDHEN, CDR2 SYDVKM.